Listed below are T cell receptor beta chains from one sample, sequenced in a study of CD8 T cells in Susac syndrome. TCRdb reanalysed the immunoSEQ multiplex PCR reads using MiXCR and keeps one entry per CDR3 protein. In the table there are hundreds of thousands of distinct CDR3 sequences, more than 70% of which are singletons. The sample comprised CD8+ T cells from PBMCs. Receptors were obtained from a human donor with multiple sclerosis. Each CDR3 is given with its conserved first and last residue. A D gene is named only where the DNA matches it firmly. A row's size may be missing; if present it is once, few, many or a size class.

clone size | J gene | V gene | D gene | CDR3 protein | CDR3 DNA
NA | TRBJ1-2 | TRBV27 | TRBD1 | CASSPGQGAGYTF | TGTGCCAGCAGTCCGGGACAGGGGGCGGGCTACACCTTC
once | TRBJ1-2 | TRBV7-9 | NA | CASSLGAGAVYGYTF | TGTGCCAGCAGCCTTGGCGCAGGGGCAGTCTATGGCTACACCTTC
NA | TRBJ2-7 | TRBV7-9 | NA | CASSSGWEQYF | TGTGCCAGCAGCTCTGGGTGGGAGCAGTACTTC
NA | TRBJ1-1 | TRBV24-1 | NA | CATSDLRQSTMNTEAFF | TGTGCCACCAGTGATTTGAGGCAGAGTACCATGAACACTGAAGCTTTCTTT
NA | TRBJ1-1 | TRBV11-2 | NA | CASRAGGEAFF | TGTGCCAGCAGGGCGGGGGGTGAAGCTTTCTTT
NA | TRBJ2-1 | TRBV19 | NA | CASSITGLPYNEQFF | TGTGCCAGTAGTATAACGGGACTCCCCTACAATGAGCAGTTCTTC
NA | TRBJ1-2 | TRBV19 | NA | CAIGQVDYGYTF | TGTGCCATCGGGCAGGTCGACTATGGCTACACCTTC
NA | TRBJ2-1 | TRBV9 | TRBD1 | CASSGDPGQGAINEQFF | TGTGCCAGCAGCGGAGATCCGGGACAGGGGGCTATCAATGAGCAGTTCTTC
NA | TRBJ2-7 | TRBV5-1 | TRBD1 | CASSLGPGQGASEQYF | TGCGCCAGCAGCTTGGGGCCGGGACAGGGGGCCTCCGAGCAGTACTTC
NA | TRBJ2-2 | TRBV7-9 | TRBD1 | CASSSTGLTGELFF | TGTGCCAGCAGCTCGACAGGGCTCACCGGGGAGCTGTTTTTT
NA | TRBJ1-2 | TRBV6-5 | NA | CASSSRDFANYGYTF | TGTGCCAGCAGCTCCCGAGATTTCGCGAACTATGGCTACACCTTC
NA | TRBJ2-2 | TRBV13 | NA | CASSLSAGNTGELFF | TGTGCCAGCAGCTTATCGGCGGGAAACACCGGGGAGCTGTTTTTT
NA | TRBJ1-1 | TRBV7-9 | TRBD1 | CASQGLQQGRIAEAFF | TGTGCCAGCCAAGGTCTTCAACAGGGGCGGATCGCTGAAGCTTTCTTT
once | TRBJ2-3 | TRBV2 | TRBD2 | CASIRRLAGGGDTQYF | TGTGCCAGCATTCGACGACTAGCGGGGGGCGGAGATACGCAGTATTTT
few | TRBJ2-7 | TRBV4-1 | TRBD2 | CASSQDFSSGRPIEQYF | TGCGCCAGCAGCCAAGACTTCTCTAGCGGGAGACCCATCGAGCAGTACTTC
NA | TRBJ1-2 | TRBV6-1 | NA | CASMEHSPLKNYGYTF | TGTGCCAGCATGGAACATTCCCCTCTTAAGAACTATGGCTACACCTTC
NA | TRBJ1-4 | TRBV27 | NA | CASSPTTETNEKLFF | TGTGCCAGCAGTCCAACGACAGAAACTAATGAAAAACTGTTTTTT
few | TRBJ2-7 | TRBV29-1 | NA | CSVDGGRGEQYF | TGCAGCGTTGATGGGGGGCGTGGGGAGCAGTACTTC
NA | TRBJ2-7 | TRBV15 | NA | CATSREGVSYEQYF | TGTGCCACCAGCAGAGAGGGTGTCTCCTACGAGCAGTACTTC
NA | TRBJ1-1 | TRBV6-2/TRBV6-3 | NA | CASSYEGAMNTEAFF | TGTGCCAGCAGTTACGAGGGAGCAATGAACACTGAAGCTTTCTTT
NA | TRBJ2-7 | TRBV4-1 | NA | CASSQVTAYEQYF | TGCGCCAGCAGCCAAGTGACAGCCTACGAGCAGTACTTC
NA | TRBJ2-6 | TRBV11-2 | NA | CASSLVGAFGANVLTF | TGTGCCAGCAGCTTAGTTGGGGCTTTTGGGGCCAACGTCCTGACTTTC
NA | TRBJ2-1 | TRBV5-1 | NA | CASSLLADEQFF | TGCGCCAGCAGCCTCCTAGCCGATGAGCAGTTCTTC
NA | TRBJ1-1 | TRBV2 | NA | CASQEPFMEGMNTEAFF | TGTGCCAGCCAAGAACCCTTTATGGAGGGGATGAACACTGAAGCTTTCTTT